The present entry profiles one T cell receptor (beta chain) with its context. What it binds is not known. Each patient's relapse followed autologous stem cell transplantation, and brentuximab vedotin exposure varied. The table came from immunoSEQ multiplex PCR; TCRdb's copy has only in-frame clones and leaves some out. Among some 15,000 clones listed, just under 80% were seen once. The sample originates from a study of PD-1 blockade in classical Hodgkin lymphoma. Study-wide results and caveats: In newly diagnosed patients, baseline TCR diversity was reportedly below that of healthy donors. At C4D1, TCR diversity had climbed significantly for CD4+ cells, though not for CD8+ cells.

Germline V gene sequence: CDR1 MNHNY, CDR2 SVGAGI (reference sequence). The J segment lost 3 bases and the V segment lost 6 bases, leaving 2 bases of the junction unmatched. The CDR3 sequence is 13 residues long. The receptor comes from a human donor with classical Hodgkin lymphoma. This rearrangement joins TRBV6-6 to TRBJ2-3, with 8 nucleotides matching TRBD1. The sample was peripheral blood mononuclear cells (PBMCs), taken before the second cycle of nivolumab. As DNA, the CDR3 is TGTGCCAGCAGCAGACAGGGGACAGATACGCAGTATTTT. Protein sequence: CASSRQGTDTQYF.